This T cell receptor (beta chain) was profiled in a study of control samples from healthy donors and cancer patients. Sequencing was performed with immunoSEQ multiplex PCR; in TCRdb, only in-frame clones are kept and a portion is missing. The table records some 140,000 clones, roughly 94% of them present only once. Points on this clone: The junction does not match germline at one end; this may be a read error.

CDR3 length: 14 residues. Germline lookup yields CDR1 MDHEN and CDR2 SYDVKM. The rearrangement uses TRBV28 and TRBJ2-3; tentative D call: TRBD2 (5 bases). The sequenced sample consisted of PBMCs. The TCR was taken from a man aged 55-75 years with colorectal cancer. The CDR3 loop is CASSFGDSTETRYF. CDR3 nucleotides: TGTGCCAGCAGTTTCGGGGATAGCACAGAAACGCGGTATTTT.